Below are 2 T cell receptor beta chains sequenced from a single sample in a study of T cells after yellow fever vaccination. MiXCR was run by TCRdb on the 5' RACE reads, yielding one entry per CDR3 protein. The sample has 200,000 to 250,000 distinct CDR3 sequences; roughly 3.3% are singletons. Specimen: CD4+ T cells sorted from PBMCs, collected 10 days after the yellow fever booster vaccination. The source of these receptors is a man aged 18-30 years who received the YFV17D yellow fever vaccine.

There are many counts of this clonotype. The genes are TRBV5-5 and TRBJ1-2, with TRBD1 identical over 9 bases. The V gene's germline CDR1 is SGHKS and CDR2 YYEKEE (reference sequence). V lost 3 bases to trimming and J lost 7 bases; unmatched junction nucleotides: 7. This CDR3 region has 14 residues. The DNA of the CDR3 is TGTGCCAGCAGCTCGACAGGGGGTTTGAGTGGCTACACCTTC. It yields the protein CASSSTGGLSGYTF.

This clonotype has a count of ten or more. The chain has TRBV10-3 and TRBJ1-6, with TRBD1 identical over 11 bases. Germline V gives CDR1 ENHRY, CDR2 SYGVKD. The trim removed 6 bases at V and 14 bases at J, leaving 12 bases unmatched. The CDR3 runs 15 residues. CDR3 sequence: CAIRTRTGGGGSLHF. The CDR3 region has the DNA TGTGCCATCAGAACTAGGACAGGGGGCGGAGGTTCCCTCCACTTT.